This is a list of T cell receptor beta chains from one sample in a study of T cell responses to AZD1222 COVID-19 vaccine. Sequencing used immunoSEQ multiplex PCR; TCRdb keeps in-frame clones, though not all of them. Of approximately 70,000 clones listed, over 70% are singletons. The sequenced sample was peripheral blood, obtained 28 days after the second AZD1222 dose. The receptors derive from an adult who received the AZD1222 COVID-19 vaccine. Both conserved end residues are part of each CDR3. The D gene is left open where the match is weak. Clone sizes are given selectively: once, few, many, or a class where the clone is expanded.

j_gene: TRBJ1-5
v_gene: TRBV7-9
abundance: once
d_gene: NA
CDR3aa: CASSLENQPQHF
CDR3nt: TGTGCCAGCAGCCTCGAAAATCAGCCCCAGCATTTT

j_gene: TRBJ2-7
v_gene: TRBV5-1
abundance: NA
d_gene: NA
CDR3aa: CASSLRGTDYEQYF
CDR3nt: TGCGCCAGCAGCCTACGGGGGACGGACTACGAGCAGTACTTC

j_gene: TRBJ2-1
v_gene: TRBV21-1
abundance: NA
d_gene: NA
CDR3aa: CASSKGFEGAYNEQFF
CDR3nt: TGTGCCAGCAGCAAAGGTTTCGAAGGGGCCTACAATGAGCAGTTCTTC

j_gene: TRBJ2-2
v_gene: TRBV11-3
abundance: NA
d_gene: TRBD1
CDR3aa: CASSLGSRGRGTGELFF
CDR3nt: TGTGCCAGCAGCTTAGGATCCAGGGGGCGAGGAACCGGGGAGCTGTTTTTT

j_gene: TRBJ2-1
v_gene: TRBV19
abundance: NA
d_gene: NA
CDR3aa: CASSIGRGLFNEQFF
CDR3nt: TGTGCCAGTAGTATTGGCCGGGGTCTTTTCAATGAGCAGTTCTTC

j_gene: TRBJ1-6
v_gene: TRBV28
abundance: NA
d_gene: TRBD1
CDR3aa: CASNTGQENSPLHF
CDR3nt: TGTGCCAGCAACACCGGACAGGAGAATTCACCCCTCCACTTT

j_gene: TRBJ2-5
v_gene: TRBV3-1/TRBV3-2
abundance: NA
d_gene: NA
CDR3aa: CASSPGEWGPRGTQYF
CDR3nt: TGTGCCAGCAGCCCAGGCGAGTGGGGGCCTCGGGGGACCCAGTACTTC

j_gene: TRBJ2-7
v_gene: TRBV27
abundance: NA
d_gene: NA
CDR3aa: CASSQGSGVGSYEQYF
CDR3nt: TGTGCCAGCAGCCAAGGATCAGGGGTTGGGTCCTACGAGCAGTACTTC

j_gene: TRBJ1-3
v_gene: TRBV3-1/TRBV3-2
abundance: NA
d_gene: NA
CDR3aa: CASSHLSSGNTIYF
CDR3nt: TGTGCCAGCAGCCACCTCTCCTCTGGAAACACCATATATTTT

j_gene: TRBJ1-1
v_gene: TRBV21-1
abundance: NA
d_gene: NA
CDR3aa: CASSSDTQAAREAFF
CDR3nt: TGTGCCAGCAGCTCGGACACCCAGGCTGCTCGTGAAGCTTTCTTT

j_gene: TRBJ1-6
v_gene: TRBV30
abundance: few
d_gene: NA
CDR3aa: CAWSARAPGTEGSSYNSPLHF
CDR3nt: TGTGCCTGGAGTGCCCGGGCCCCCGGGACCGAGGGAAGCTCCTATAATTCACCCCTCCACTTT

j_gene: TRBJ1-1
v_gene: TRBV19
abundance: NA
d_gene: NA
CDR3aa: CASSNLNTEAFF
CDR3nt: TGTGCCAGTAGTAATTTGAACACTGAAGCTTTCTTT

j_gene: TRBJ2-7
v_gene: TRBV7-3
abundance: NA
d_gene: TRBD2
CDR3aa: CASSLSPGGNYEQYF
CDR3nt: TGTGCCAGCAGCCTAAGCCCGGGGGGGAACTACGAGCAGTACTTC

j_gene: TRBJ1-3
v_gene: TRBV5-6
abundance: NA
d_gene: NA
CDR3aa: CASSQISGNTIYF
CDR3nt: TGTGCCAGCAGCCAGATCTCTGGAAACACCATATATTTT

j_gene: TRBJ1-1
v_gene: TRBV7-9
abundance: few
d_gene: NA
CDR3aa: CASSTGLLNTEAFF
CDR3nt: TGTGCCAGCAGTACGGGACTACTTAACACTGAAGCTTTCTTT

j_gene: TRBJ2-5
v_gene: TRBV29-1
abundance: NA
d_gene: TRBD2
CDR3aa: CSVVVGSGSLETQYF
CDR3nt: TGCAGCGTTGTGGTTGGTAGCGGGAGCTTAGAGACCCAGTACTTC